Sequencing of this T cell receptor (beta chain) was carried out in a study of blood T cell repertoires in COVID-19. Study at large: In each case, the material was cDNA or gDNA derived from T cells, B-cell-depleted T cells, or PBMCs.

Libraries were prepared by immunoSEQ multiplex PCR; TCRdb keeps only in-frame clonotypes and omits some of them. Of roughly 150,000 clones listed, roughly four fifths are singletons. Deletions cut 2 bases from V and 1 base from J, with 11 bases between. Germline CDR1 MDHEN, CDR2 SYDVKM. This CDR3 has 15 amino acids. The chain links TRBV28 to TRBJ1-2; no firm D call. This receptor was identified in a woman over 75 with acute or convalescent COVID-19. Sequenced: peripheral blood. As DNA, the CDR3 is TGTGCCAGCAGTTTAGCCGGGAATGATAACTATGGCTACACCTTC. The encoded protein is CASSLAGNDNYGYTF.